This TCR beta chain was captured in a study of control samples from healthy donors and cancer patients. Data came from immunoSEQ multiplex PCR; TCRdb stores just in-frame clones and leaves some out. The table includes about 130,000 clones, about 93% detected once. The CDR3 has 13 residues. Germline V gene sequence: CDR1 MNHEY, CDR2 SMNVEV (reference sequence). Trimming shortened V by 2 bases and J by 3 bases, and 5 bases separated the two germline ends. The rearrangement links TRBV27 to TRBJ1-3; D ambiguous. The sequence was obtained from a man between 60 and 70 years old with colorectal cancer. The sequencing sample was made of PBMCs. The CDR3 DNA sequence: TGTGCCAGCAGTTTAACCGTTGGAAACACCATATATTTT. This encodes CASSLTVGNTIYF.